The 25 T cell receptor beta chains in this list originate from one sample, sequenced in a study of T cells in Graves' hyperthyroidism and ophthalmopathy. Regions amplified from RNA transcripts were the TCR beta CDR3 regions. In the first-round RT-PCR of the TCR CDR3, the HTBI primer set was used. Each CDR3 protein gets one entry after TCRdb re-called the multiplex PCR reads with MiXCR. The data contain a few hundred thousand distinct CDR3 sequences, more than 12% of them singletons. Sequencing was carried out using blood. The receptor source for this set is a woman aged 40 to 50 with Graves' hyperthyroidism that later progressed to Graves' ophthalmopathy.

There are many counts of this clonotype. The V and J genes are TRBV5-1 and TRBJ2-7; TRBD1 aligns across 7 bases. The V gene end was trimmed by 3 bases and the J gene end by 5 bases; junction bases not matched to a gene: 14. Germline V gives CDR1 SGHRS, CDR2 YFSETQ. This CDR3 comprises 16 residues. CDR3 nucleotide sequence: TGCGCCAGCAGCTCCCTTAAGACAGGGCGAGTCCACGAGCAGTACTTC. This gives the protein CASSSLKTGRVHEQYF.

This chain links TRBV6-2 or TRBV6-3 with TRBJ2-3; TRBD1 is a possible D gene (6 bases). This CDR3 region has 14 residues. Looked up from germline, CDR1 is MNHEY and CDR2 is SVGEGT. V shed 2 bases and J shed 3 bases, with 9 bases lying between them. CDR3 in amino acids: CASSYNRDTDTQYF. The CDR3 DNA reads TGTGCCAGCAGTTACAACAGGGATACAGATACGCAGTATTTT.

This sequence joins TRBV15 and TRBJ1-4; D is unresolved. The germline CDR1 and CDR2 sequences are LNHNV and YYDKDF (reference sequence). V shed 1 base and J shed 10 bases, with 10 bases lying between them. CDR3 length: 13 amino acids. CDR3 amino acids: CATSRAQDRKLFF. The CDR3 DNA follows: TGTGCCACCAGCAGAGCCCAGGACCGAAAACTGTTTTTT.

In this sample, this clonotype turned up many times. The V gene is TRBV9, the J gene TRBJ2-1, with a possible D match to TRBD1 (5 bases). Germline CDR1 is SGDLS and CDR2 is YYNGEE. The CDR3 runs 15 residues. Trimming shortened V by 0 bases and J by 4 bases, and 11 bases separated the two germline ends. The DNA of the CDR3 is TGTGCCAGCAGCGTAGATGGGGCGCGGTACAATGAGCAGTTCTTC. Its translation is CASSVDGARYNEQFF.

This clonotype was picked up many times. V and J are TRBV9 and TRBJ2-7; D call uncertain. V was trimmed by 0 bases and J by 3 bases, leaving 7 bases between them. Germline lookup yields CDR1 SGDLS and CDR2 YYNGEE. This CDR3 is 13 amino acids long. CDR3 coding DNA: TGTGCCAGCAGCGTAGGAAACAGCTACGAGCAGTACTTC. As protein: CASSVGNSYEQYF.

This clonotype has a count of ten or more. The gene calls are TRBV7-2 and TRBJ2-6, with 8 bases matching TRBD1. Trimming took 5 bases from V and 0 from J; bases not matched to a gene: 15. The CDR3 runs 20 residues. Germline V gene sequence: CDR1 SGHTA, CDR2 FQGNSA. CDR3 in amino acids: CASSPNRGFILNSGANVLTF. The CDR3 DNA reads TGTGCCAGCAGCCCAAACAGGGGGTTCATACTCAACTCTGGGGCCAACGTCCTGACTTTC.

This clonotype was observed a few times. This chain links TRBV15 with TRBJ2-7; no clear D gene. There are 14 residues in the CDR3. Per germline, CDR1 LNHNV and CDR2 YYDKDF (reference sequence). The ends were cut back, 5 bases at V and 7 bases at J, with 18 bases in the middle. CDR3 protein: CATSGVTFLGEQYF. For the CDR3, the DNA is TGTGCCACCAGCGGAGTGACCTTTCTGGGGGAGCAGTACTTC.

The sample holds many counts of this clonotype. The genes are TRBV5-5 and TRBJ1-1, with D perhaps matching TRBD1 (5 bases). V lost 2 bases, J lost 4 bases, and 18 bases lay in between. In germline, CDR1 is SGHKS, CDR2 YYEKEE (reference sequence). CDR3 size: 16 residues. CDR3 protein: CASSLVPGPQVTEAFF. DNA for the CDR3: TGTGCCAGCAGCTTAGTACCGGGACCTCAAGTCACTGAAGCTTTCTTT.

The chain uses TRBV2 and TRBJ2-7; D gene uncertain. The CDR3 runs to 14 residues. Trimming removed 2 bases from V and 8 bases from J, with 16 bases in between. Germline-derived CDR1 and CDR2 are SNHLY and FYNNEI. The CDR3 DNA follows: TGTGCCAGCAGTGAATCGGCAGGTTTTGGAAAGCAGTACTTC. It codes for CASSESAGFGKQYF.

In its sample, this clonotype was seen a few times. The CDR3 sequence is CASSQDQGGYNSPLHF. CDR3 nucleotide sequence: TGTGCCAGCAGCCAAGACCAGGGCGGTTATAATTCACCCCTCCACTTT. V gene TRBV3-1 combines with J gene TRBJ1-6, with TRBD1 as a possible D gene (5 bases). Germline CDR1 and CDR2: LGHDT and YNNKEL (reference sequence). This CDR3 region has 16 residues. V was clipped by 0 bases and J by 4 bases, with 10 bases between them.

This clonotype was recorded at least ten times. The chain recombines TRBV5-1 with TRBJ2-1, with a weak D call TRBD1 (6 bases). From germline, CDR1 is SGHRS and CDR2 YFSETQ. Trimming took off 2 bases at V and 7 bases at J, with 16 bases between the two ends. The length of the CDR3 is 15 residues. The CDR3 DNA reads as TGCGCCAGCAGCTTCGAAGGGGGTGCTCGGAATGAGCAGTTCTTC. Its protein is CASSFEGGARNEQFF. Drawing the rest from reference TRBV5-1 and TRBJ2-1, the complete variable domain is KAGVTQTPRYLIKTRGQQVTLSCSPISGHRSVSWYQQTPGQGLQFLFEYFSETQRNKGNFPGRFSGRQFSNSRSEMNVSTLELGDSALYLCASSFEGGARNEQFFGPGTRLTVL.

Concerning this clonotype itself: The junction does not match germline at one end; this may be a read error. V is TRBV6-5 and J is TRBJ2-1; no reliable D call. This CDR3 region has 17 residues. Per the germline V gene, CDR1 is MNHEY and CDR2 is SVGAGI. Here the CDR3 reads CASSYFGFFRSYNEQSF. CDR3 DNA sequence: TGTGCCAGCAGTTACTTCGGGTTCTTTAGGTCCTACAATGAGCAGTCCTTC.

Concerning this clonotype itself: This may be a read error: a much more frequent sequence differs by one nucleotide. The rearrangement links TRBV5-1 to TRBJ2-7; TRBD2 aligns across 13 bases. Germline assignment: CDR1 SGHRS and CDR2 YFSETQ. The CDR3 contains 15 residues. In nucleotides, the CDR3 is TGCGTCAGCAGCTTGGAGGGACTAGCGGGACGCGAGCAGTACTTC. Translated, it gives CVSSLEGLAGREQYF.

This clonotype was recorded at least ten times. This sequence joins TRBV11-1 and TRBJ2-5; no clear D. Germline-derived CDR1 and CDR2 are SGHAT and FQDESV (reference sequence). V was pared by 3 bases and J by 0 bases, with 8 bases between. CDR3 size: 14 residues. CDR3 sequence: CASSFPANQETQYF. CDR3 nucleotides: TGTGCCAGCAGCTTTCCAGCGAACCAAGAGACCCAGTACTTC.

This clonotype was counted at least ten times. V and J are TRBV2 and TRBJ2-5; 8 bases align to TRBD1. J was trimmed by 5 bases and V by 3 bases; bases with no gene match: 17. Germline CDR1 reads SNHLY; CDR2 reads FYNNEI. The CDR3 has 18 residues. DNA of the CDR3: TGTGCCAGCAGTGATACCGCCTCTGGGCAGGGGGCTTGGGAGACCCAGTACTTC. It yields the protein CASSDTASGQGAWETQYF.

This clonotype was seen ten or more times. V and J are TRBV7-6 and TRBJ2-1; 8 nucleotides line up with TRBD2. The CDR3 is 22 residues long. Germline trimming cut 5 bases from V and 3 bases from J; bases unmatched to any gene: 27. In germline, CDR1 is SGHVS, CDR2 FNYEAQ. The CDR3 region has the DNA TGTGCCAGCAGCAAAAGGGGGAATTGGGGGATTTCAGCGGGAGATAACTACAATGAGCAGTTCTTC. This codes for CASSKRGNWGISAGDNYNEQFF.

This clonotype was recorded at least ten times. The chain employs TRBV20-1 and TRBJ1-3, with D tentatively TRBD1 (5 bases). CDR1 and CDR2 from the germline V gene are DFQATT and SNEGSKA (reference sequence). The CDR3 loop spans 13 amino acids. V dropped 6 bases and J dropped 0 bases, with 9 bases sitting between them. The CDR3 reads CSAAGPSGNTIYF. Written as DNA, the CDR3 is TGCAGTGCCGCGGGACCCTCTGGAAACACCATATATTTT.

This clonotype has a count of ten or more. The chain combines TRBV6-1 with TRBJ2-5, with unresolved D. V was cut by 7 bases and J by 4 bases, with 16 bases left in between. Per germline, CDR1 MNHNS and CDR2 SASEGT. The length of the CDR3 is 14 residues. The CDR3 region is CASTEDGFRETQYF. DNA of the CDR3: TGTGCCAGCACCGAAGACGGGTTCAGAGAGACCCAGTACTTC.

This clonotype has at least ten counts. The V call is TRBV6-5, the J call TRBJ2-5; D remains ambiguous. The CDR3 has 14 amino acids. Between the trimmed V and J ends, which lost 0 bases and 2 bases, there was a span of 7 bases. Germline V gene lookup returns CDR1 MNHEY and CDR2 SVGAGI. The CDR3 spells CASSYSGIQETQYF. The CDR3 DNA is TGTGCCAGCAGTTACTCAGGGATACAAGAGACCCAGTACTTC.

The chain combines TRBV7-6 with TRBJ1-1; the D gene is possibly TRBD1 (5 bases). Per germline, CDR1 SGHVS and CDR2 FNYEAQ. There are 13 residues in the CDR3. Trimming shortened V by 4 bases and J by 3 bases, and 9 bases separated the two germline ends. The chain's CDR3 is CASSSQGYTEAFF. CDR3 nucleotides: TGTGCCAGCAGCTCCCAGGGTTACACTGAAGCTTTCTTT.

This clonotype was counted ten times or more. V is TRBV4-1 and J is TRBJ2-2; 9 nucleotides match TRBD1. The CDR3 consists of 17 residues. From germline, CDR1 is MGHRA and CDR2 YSYEKL. Trimming removed 1 base from V and 3 bases from J; junction bases left unmatched: 6. The chain's CDR3 is CASSQVAGTGYTGELFF. CDR3 nucleotide sequence: TGCGCCAGCAGCCAAGTGGCCGGGACAGGGTACACCGGGGAGCTGTTTTTT.

This chain uses TRBV29-1 with TRBJ2-1; unclear D gene. CDR3 length equals 15 residues. V lost 6 bases and J lost 6, with 21 bases in between. Germline V CDR1 and CDR2: SQVTM, ANQGSEA. The chain's CDR3 is CSVARSLESSNEQFF. In DNA form, the CDR3 reads TGCAGCGTCGCTCGGTCTTTGGAATCGTCCAATGAGCAGTTCTTC.

In this sample, this clonotype turned up many times. This sequence joins TRBV12-3 or TRBV12-4 and TRBJ2-7, with TRBD1 matching over 8 bases. The V gene end was trimmed by 6 bases and the J gene end by 4 bases; junction bases not matched to a gene: 8. This CDR3 has 14 residues. The CDR3, as DNA: TGTGCCAGCAGAGGGACAGGAGATCCTTACGAGCAGTACTTC. Translation: CASRGTGDPYEQYF.

This clonotype was observed at least ten times. V is TRBV7-8 and J is TRBJ2-1; a weak D match, TRBD2 (5 bases). The CDR3 length is 16 residues. CDR1 is SGHVS and CDR2 is FQNEAQ in the germline V gene. V gave up 2 bases and J gave up 7 bases, with 18 bases separating them. DNA of the CDR3: TGTGCCAGCAGCTTAAATATGGCTAGCAACGGGAATGAGCAGTTCTTC. It yields the protein CASSLNMASNGNEQFF.

In its sample, this clonotype was seen many times. The chain employs TRBV12-3 or TRBV12-4 and TRBJ1-5; a possible D gene is TRBD1 (5 bases). V lost 1 base to trimming and J lost 1 base, with 11 bases between them. The CDR3 totals 16 residues. The CDR3 loop is CASSLGARDSNQPQHF. In nucleotides, the CDR3 is TGTGCCAGCAGTTTAGGAGCCCGGGACAGCAATCAGCCCCAGCATTTT.